These 18 T cell receptor beta chains originate from one sample sequenced in a study of immune evolution from preneoplasia to lung adenocarcinoma. Clones were read by immunoSEQ multiplex PCR, and TCRdb kept only the in-frame ones, dropping some. The sample has about 4,000 clones; roughly 85% are singletons. Material: FFPE minimally invasive lung adenocarcinoma tissue. These receptors were collected from an older donor with lung adenocarcinoma.

CDR3 DNA sequence: TGTGCCAGCAGCTTTCGTCATGACAGCGTCACCTATGGCTACACCTTC. This sequence encodes CASSFRHDSVTYGYTF. The chain carries TRBV5-6 and TRBJ1-2; D is possibly TRBD1 (5 bases). In germline, CDR1 is SGHDT, CDR2 YYEEEE. The germline V and J ends were trimmed by 2 bases and 4 bases, with 18 bases remaining between them. The CDR3 consists of 16 residues. The variable domain in full, completed from reference TRBV5-6 and TRBJ1-2, reads DAGVTQSPTHLIKTRGQQVTLRCSPKSGHDTVSWYQQALGQGPQFIFQYYEEEERQRGNFPDRFSGHQFPNYSSELNVNALLLGDSALYLCASSFRHDSVTYGYTFGSGTRLTVV.

This clone came up once. J is TRBJ2-4 and V is TRBV4-1; D is perhaps TRBD1 (6 bases). The CDR3 covers 14 residues. The V gene lost 3 bases and the J gene lost 8 bases, with 14 bases spanning the gap. The V gene's germline CDR1 is MGHRA and CDR2 YSYEKL. The CDR3 DNA is TGCGCCAGCAGCCAGACGGACAGTGGGTACATTCAGTACTTC. Translation: CASSQTDSGYIQYF.

This clone was seen once. The rearrangement links TRBV4-2 to TRBJ2-3; 7 nucleotides align to TRBD2. The CDR3 is made up of 15 amino acids. The V and J ends lost 0 bases and 5 bases, in that order; junction bases with no gene match: 5. In germline, CDR1 is LGHNA, CDR2 YNFKEQ. The chain's CDR3 is CASSQDMTGGDTQYF. CDR3 DNA sequence: TGTGCCAGCAGCCAAGATATGACGGGAGGAGATACGCAGTATTTT.

The chain employs TRBV2 and TRBJ2-3; D gene ambiguous. There are 14 residues in the CDR3. Germline loops: CDR1 SNHLY, CDR2 FYNNEI. Trimming took off 0 bases at V and 4 bases at J, with 8 bases between the two ends. CDR3 sequence (DNA): TGTGCCAGCAGTGAAGCTTTAAGCTCAGATACGCAGTATTTT. This translates into CASSEALSSDTQYF. The full variable domain, completed using reference TRBV2 and TRBJ2-3, is EPEVTQTPSHQVTQMGQEVILRCVPISNHLYFYWYRQILGQKVEFLVSFYNNEISEKSEIFDDQFSVERPDGSNFTLKIRSTKLEDSAMYFCASSEALSSDTQYFGPGTRLTVL.

J is TRBJ2-7 and V is TRBV4-1, with 8 bases fitting TRBD2. CDR1 and CDR2 from the germline V gene are MGHRA and YSYEKL. The CDR3 is 19 residues long. V lost 0 bases to trimming and J lost 0 bases; unmatched junction nucleotides: 13. CDR3 loop: CASSQDARLAGPSSYEQYF. As DNA, the CDR3 is TGCGCCAGCAGCCAAGACGCACGGCTAGCGGGCCCCAGCTCCTACGAGCAGTACTTC.

The chain joins TRBV30 to TRBJ2-1; 9 bases align to TRBD2. V lost 4 bases to trimming and J lost 2 bases; unmatched junction nucleotides: 6. From germline, CDR1 is GTSNPN and CDR2 SVGIG (reference sequence). This CDR3 spans 15 amino acids. CDR3 in DNA: TGTGCCTGGAAACCGAGCGGGAGGCCCTACAATGAGCAGTTCTTC. It translates to CAWKPSGRPYNEQFF.

The chain employs TRBV28 and TRBJ1-2; a weak D match, TRBD1 (6 bases). Between the trimmed V and J ends, which lost 5 bases and 3 bases, there was a span of 16 bases. Germline V gene data show CDR1 as MDHEN and CDR2 as SYDVKM. This CDR3 is built from 15 residues. This chain's CDR3 is CASSPQGGGYYGYTF. The CDR3 region has the DNA TGTGCCAGCAGTCCCCAGGGTGGGGGCTACTATGGCTACACCTTC.

V usage is TRBV29-1 and J usage is TRBJ1-1; D unresolved. CDR1 and CDR2 (germline): SQVTM, ANQGSEA. This CDR3 has 13 amino acids. Trimming took 8 bases from V and 7 from J, leaving 20 bases between them. In nucleotides, the CDR3 is TGCAGCTCGAGGACCGGGAATCTATATGAAGCTTTCTTT. As protein: CSSRTGNLYEAFF.

The gene calls are TRBV5-1 and TRBJ2-5, with D possibly TRBD1 on 5 matching bases. CDR1 and CDR2 from the germline V gene are SGHRS and YFSETQ. The CDR3 has 15 residues. V lost 4 bases and J 1 base, leaving 14 bases between the germline ends. CDR3 sequence (DNA): TGCGCCAGCAGCATCTTCAGGGATCCCCAAGAGACCCAGTACTTC. Translation gives CASSIFRDPQETQYF.

V is TRBV9 and J is TRBJ2-5; D may match TRBD1 or TRBD2 (6 bases each). Germline CDR1 and CDR2: SGDLS and YYNGEE. V was trimmed by 3 bases and J by 1 base, leaving 16 bases between them. The CDR3 is made up of 16 amino acids. For the CDR3, the DNA is TGTGCCAGCAGCGCCCACGGGGGCTGGTTCCAAGAGACCCAGTACTTC. Translating it yields CASSAHGGWFQETQYF.

This clone was seen a single time. This sequence joins TRBV9 and TRBJ1-1; a possible D gene is TRBD1 (6 bases). Germline V CDR1 and CDR2: SGDLS, YYNGEE. The CDR3 contains 14 residues. Between the trimmed V and J ends, which lost 4 bases and 0 bases, there was a span of 10 bases. CDR3 sequence reads: CASSPSGVNTEAFF. The CDR3 DNA is TGTGCCAGCAGCCCCTCAGGGGTGAACACTGAAGCTTTCTTT.

The chain has TRBV9 and TRBJ2-5, with 7 bases matching TRBD1. The CDR3 is 15 residues long. In germline, CDR1 is SGDLS, CDR2 YYNGEE. J lost 2 bases, V lost 4 bases, and 8 bases had no gene match. CDR3 in amino acids: CASSPRTGTQETQYF. DNA of the CDR3: TGTGCCAGCAGCCCCCGGACAGGAACTCAAGAGACCCAGTACTTC. Using reference TRBV9 and TRBJ2-5 for the parts outside the CDR3, the full variable domain is DSGVTQTPKHLITATGQRVTLRCSPRSGDLSVYWYQQSLDQGLQFLIQYYNGEERAKGNILERFSAQQFPDLHSELNLSSLELGDSALYFCASSPRTGTQETQYFGPGTRLLVL.

This sequence joins TRBV9 and TRBJ2-3; TRBD2 aligns across 12 bases. With V trimmed by 5 bases and J by 4 bases, 5 bases remained unmatched. Germline V gene sequence: CDR1 SGDLS, CDR2 YYNGEE. The CDR3 is 15 amino acids. In DNA form, the CDR3 reads TGTGCCAGCAGTCTCGGACTAGCGGGATCAGATACGCAGTATTTT. It yields the protein CASSLGLAGSDTQYF.

The gene calls are TRBV11-1 and TRBJ1-1, with 7 bases that match TRBD1. J gave up 7 bases and V 0 bases, and 11 bases lay outside the gene matches. The V gene's germline CDR1 is SGHAT and CDR2 FQDESV (reference sequence). CDR3 length equals 16 residues. CDR3 region: CASSLALQPGQSEAFF. CDR3 nucleotide sequence: TGTGCCAGCAGCTTAGCGCTCCAACCGGGACAGAGTGAAGCTTTCTTT.

In DNA, the CDR3 is TGTGCCAGCAGCGCAACAGGGGTTACTGAAGCTTTCTTT. Translating it yields CASSATGVTEAFF. V gene TRBV6-5 combines with J gene TRBJ1-1, with 7 nucleotides matching TRBD1. This CDR3 region has 13 residues. Germline trimming cut 6 bases from V and 5 bases from J; bases unmatched to any gene: 6. The germline V gene encodes CDR1 MNHEY and CDR2 SVGAGI.

V and J are TRBV7-9 and TRBJ2-3; D unresolved. Per the germline V gene, CDR1 is SEHNR and CDR2 is FQNEAQ (reference sequence). This CDR3 region has 14 residues. The V gene lost 5 bases and the J gene lost 0 bases, with 9 bases spanning the gap. Here the CDR3 reads CASSQLLSTDTQYF. CDR3 in DNA: TGTGCCAGCAGCCAACTACTCAGCACAGATACGCAGTATTTT.

The chain joins TRBV5-1 to TRBJ2-1; the D gene is possibly TRBD1 (6 bases). The CDR3 consists of 13 residues. Trimming left V 2 bases short and J 7 bases short, with 10 bases between. Germline loops: CDR1 SGHRS, CDR2 YFSETQ. The CDR3 here is CASSFVRGNEQFF. For the CDR3, the DNA is TGCGCCAGCAGCTTTGTCAGGGGAAATGAGCAGTTCTTC.

V and J are TRBV11-2 and TRBJ2-3, with unresolved D. CDR1 and CDR2 (germline): SGHAT, FQNNGV. The CDR3 contains 15 residues. The germline V and J ends were trimmed by 1 base and 1 base, with 9 bases remaining between them. This chain's CDR3 is CASSLGALGTDTQYF. The CDR3 DNA sequence: TGTGCCAGCAGCTTAGGGGCTCTCGGCACAGATACGCAGTATTTT.